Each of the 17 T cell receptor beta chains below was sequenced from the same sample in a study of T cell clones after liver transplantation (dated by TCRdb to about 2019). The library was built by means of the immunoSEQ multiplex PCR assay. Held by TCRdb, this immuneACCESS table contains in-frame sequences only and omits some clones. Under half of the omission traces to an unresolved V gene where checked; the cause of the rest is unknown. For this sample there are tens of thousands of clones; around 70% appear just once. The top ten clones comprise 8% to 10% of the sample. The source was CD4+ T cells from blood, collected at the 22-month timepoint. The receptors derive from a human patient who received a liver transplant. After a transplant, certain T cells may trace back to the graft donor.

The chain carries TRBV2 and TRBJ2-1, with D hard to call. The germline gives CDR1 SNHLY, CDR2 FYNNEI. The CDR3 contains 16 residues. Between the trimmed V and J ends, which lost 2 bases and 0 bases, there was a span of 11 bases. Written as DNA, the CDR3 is TGTGCCAGCAGTGAACAGTGGGCCGGCTCCTACAATGAGCAGTTCTTC. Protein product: CASSEQWAGSYNEQFF.

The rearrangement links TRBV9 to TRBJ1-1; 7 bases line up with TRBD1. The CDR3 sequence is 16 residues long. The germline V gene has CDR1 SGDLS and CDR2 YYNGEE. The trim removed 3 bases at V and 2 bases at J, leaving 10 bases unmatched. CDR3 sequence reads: CASSAYRGAVNTEAFF. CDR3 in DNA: TGTGCCAGCAGCGCCTACAGGGGAGCGGTCAACACTGAAGCTTTCTTT.

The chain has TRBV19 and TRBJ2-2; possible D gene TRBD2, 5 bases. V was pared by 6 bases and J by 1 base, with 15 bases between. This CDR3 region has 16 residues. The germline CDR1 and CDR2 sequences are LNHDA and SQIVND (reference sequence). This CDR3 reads CASRRTFSLNTGELFF. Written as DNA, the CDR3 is TGTGCCAGTAGACGGACTTTCTCTTTGAACACCGGGGAGCTGTTTTTT.

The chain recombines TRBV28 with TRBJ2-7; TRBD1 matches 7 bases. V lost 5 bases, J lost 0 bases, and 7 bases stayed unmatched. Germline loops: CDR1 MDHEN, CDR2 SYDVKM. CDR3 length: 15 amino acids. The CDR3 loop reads CASSVGGTVSYEQYF. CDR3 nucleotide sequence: TGTGCCAGCAGTGTGGGTGGGACAGTCTCCTACGAGCAGTACTTC.

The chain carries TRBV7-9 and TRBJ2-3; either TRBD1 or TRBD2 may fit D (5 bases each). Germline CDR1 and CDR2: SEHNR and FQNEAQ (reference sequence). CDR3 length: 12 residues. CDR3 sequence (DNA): TGTCTGGCAGGGAGAATGACAGATACGCAGTATTTT. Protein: CLAGRMTDTQYF.

DNA for the CDR3: TGTGCCAGCAGCGTAGGGGCTCATACTAGCACAGATACGCAGTATTTT. Translation gives CASSVGAHTSTDTQYF. V and J are TRBV9 and TRBJ2-3; D is uncertain. V shed 0 bases and J shed 0 bases, with 11 bases lying between them. This CDR3 spans 16 amino acids. Germline values: CDR1 SGDLS, CDR2 YYNGEE.

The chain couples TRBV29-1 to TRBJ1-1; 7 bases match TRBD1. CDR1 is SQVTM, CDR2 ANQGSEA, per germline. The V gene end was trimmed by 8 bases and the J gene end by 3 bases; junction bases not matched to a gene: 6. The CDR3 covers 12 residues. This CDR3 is CSTDDRDTEAFF. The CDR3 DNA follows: TGCAGCACCGACGACAGGGACACTGAAGCTTTCTTT.

This CDR3 is CASSPPEVNPDQETQYF. CDR3 DNA: TGTGCCAGCAGCCCCCCCGAGGTCAACCCGGACCAAGAGACCCAGTACTTC. The chain couples TRBV7-8 to TRBJ2-5, with D unresolved. CDR1 SGHVS and CDR2 FQNEAQ come from the germline V gene. The V and J ends lost 5 bases and 0 bases respectively, with 19 bases between them. This CDR3 spans 17 amino acids.

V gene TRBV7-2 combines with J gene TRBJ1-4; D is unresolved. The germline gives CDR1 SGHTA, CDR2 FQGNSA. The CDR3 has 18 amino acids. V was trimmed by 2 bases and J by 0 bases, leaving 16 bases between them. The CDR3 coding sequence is TGTGCCAGCAGCTTATACGCCCTTGGGCTTGCAACTAATGAAAAACTGTTTTTT. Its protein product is CASSLYALGLATNEKLFF.

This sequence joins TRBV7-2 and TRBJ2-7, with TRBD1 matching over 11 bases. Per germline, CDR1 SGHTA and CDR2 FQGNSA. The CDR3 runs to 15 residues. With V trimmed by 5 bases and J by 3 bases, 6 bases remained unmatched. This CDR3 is CASSLGGTGGYEQYF. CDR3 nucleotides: TGTGCCAGCAGCCTCGGCGGGACAGGGGGCTACGAGCAGTACTTC.

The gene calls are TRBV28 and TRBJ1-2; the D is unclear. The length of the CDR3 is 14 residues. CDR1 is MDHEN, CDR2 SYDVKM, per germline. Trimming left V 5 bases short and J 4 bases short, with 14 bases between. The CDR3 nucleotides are TGTGCCAGCAGTACCTCTCTGGGCCCCTATGGCTACACCTTC. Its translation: CASSTSLGPYGYTF.

CDR3 sequence reads: CASSLWDSQNEKLFF. The DNA for the CDR3 is TGTGCCAGCAGCCTCTGGGACAGTCAAAATGAAAAACTGTTTTTT. The chain links TRBV7-8 to TRBJ1-4; 7 bases match TRBD1. This CDR3 has 15 residues. The ends lost 5 bases at V and 5 bases at J; junction bases unmatched: 8. Germline lookup yields CDR1 SGHVS and CDR2 FQNEAQ.

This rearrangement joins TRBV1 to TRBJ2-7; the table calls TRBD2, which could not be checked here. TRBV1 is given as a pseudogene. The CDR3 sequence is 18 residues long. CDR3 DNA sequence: TGCACCAGCAGCCAAGAGGGGGCTACTAGCGGGGGGACCGACGAGCAGTACTTC. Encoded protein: CTSSQEGATSGGTDEQYF.

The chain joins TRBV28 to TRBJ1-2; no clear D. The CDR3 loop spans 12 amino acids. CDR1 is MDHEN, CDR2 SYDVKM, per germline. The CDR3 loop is CATRAASYGYTF. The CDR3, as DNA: TGTGCTACAAGGGCCGCAAGCTATGGCTACACCTTC.

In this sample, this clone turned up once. As DNA, the CDR3 is TGTGCCAGCAGCTTGGTTTCAGGGGGCGCCGCTTTTGGCTACACCTTC. It translates to CASSLVSGGAAFGYTF. The chain couples TRBV5-6 to TRBJ1-2; 8 positions match TRBD1. V was pared by 0 bases and J by 7 bases, with 11 bases of the junction left unmatched. The CDR3 has 16 residues. Germline loops: CDR1 SGHDT, CDR2 YYEEEE.

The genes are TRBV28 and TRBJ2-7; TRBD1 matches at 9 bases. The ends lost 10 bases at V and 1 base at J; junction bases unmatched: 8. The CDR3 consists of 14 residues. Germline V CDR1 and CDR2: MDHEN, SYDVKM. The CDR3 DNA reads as TGTGCCATCCAAACCGGGACAGGGTCCTACGAGCAGTACTTC. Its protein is CAIQTGTGSYEQYF.

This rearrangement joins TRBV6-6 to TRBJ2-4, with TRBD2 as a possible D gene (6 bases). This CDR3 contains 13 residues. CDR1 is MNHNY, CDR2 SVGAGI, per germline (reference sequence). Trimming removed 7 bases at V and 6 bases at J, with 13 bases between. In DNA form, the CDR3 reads TGTGCCAGCATCCCCGGGGGAGGAAACATTCAGTACTTC. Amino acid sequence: CASIPGGGNIQYF.